This is a list of T cell receptor beta chains from one sample in a study of human T cells and chemical hapten exposure. TCRdb recomputed calls from the RACE reads with MiXCR, one row per CDR3 protein. The repertoire has roughly 100,000 distinct CDR3 sequences, about 8.6% of them found once; the top ten carry roughly 3.1%. Input material: whole blood. The receptors stem from a female donor in good health. Some clones in this sample may be carry-over from other donors' samples. The CDR3 runs from the conserved cysteine through the conserved F or W. The D gene is left open where the match is weak. Rows give clone size only sometimes, using once, few, many, or a class for an expanded clone.

j_gene	v_gene	d_gene	abundance	CDR3aa	CDR3nt
TRBJ2-7	TRBV5-1	-	few	CASSLAGQLYEQYF	TGCGCCAGCAGCTTGGCGGGACAACTCTACGAGCAGTACTTC
TRBJ2-1	TRBV29-1	TRBD1	many	CSVHRGWNEQFF	TGCAGCGTCCACAGGGGATGGAATGAGCAGTTCTTC
TRBJ2-2	TRBV6-1	TRBD2	many	CASTGTSENGELFF	TGTGCCAGCACGGGGACTAGCGAAAACGGGGAGCTGTTTTTT
TRBJ2-1	TRBV3-1	TRBD2	-	CASSLGLAGVGEQFF	TGTGCCAGCAGCCTGGGACTAGCGGGAGTGGGTGAGCAGTTCTTC
TRBJ1-1	TRBV27	TRBD1	many	CASSLFTGATEAFF	TGTGCCAGCAGTTTATTCACAGGGGCCACTGAAGCTTTCTTT
TRBJ1-1	TRBV3-1	TRBD1	-	CASSQGTGSLNTEAFF	TGTGCCAGCAGCCAAGGGACAGGGAGTCTGAACACTGAAGCTTTCTTT
TRBJ1-1	TRBV14	TRBD1	many	CASSTPQGRLTLRVAFF	TGTGCCAGCAGCACACCACAGGGGCGCCTGACACTCCGAGTAGCTTTCTTT
TRBJ2-1	TRBV4-3	-	many	CASSPIWLDEQFF	TGCGCCAGCAGCCCAATATGGTTGGATGAGCAGTTCTTC
TRBJ2-7	TRBV2	-	-	CASAGGEYEQYF	TGTGCCAGTGCAGGGGGGGAATACGAGCAGTACTTC
TRBJ2-3	TRBV19	TRBD2	few	CASSASPGLAVTQYF	TGTGCCAGTAGTGCAAGCCCGGGACTAGCGGTTACGCAGTATTTT
TRBJ2-7	TRBV28	-	-	CASSSAYEQYF	TGTGCCAGCAGTTCAGCGTACGAGCAGTACTTC
TRBJ2-2	TRBV7-8	TRBD2	-	CASSHRTSGRTGELFF	TGTGCCAGCAGCCACAGGACTAGCGGACGCACCGGGGAGCTGTTTTTT
TRBJ2-7	TRBV10-3	TRBD1	many	CAIRGQTASYEQYF	TGTGCCATCAGGGGACAGACTGCCTCCTACGAGCAGTACTTC
TRBJ2-1	TRBV24-1	-	many	CATSDFGQHNYNEQFF	TGTGCCACCAGTGATTTTGGGCAGCACAACTACAATGAGCAGTTCTTC
TRBJ2-7	TRBV6-5	TRBD1	-	CASSYSLTGVAYEQYF	TGTGCCAGCAGTTACTCGCTTACAGGGGTCGCCTACGAGCAGTACTTC
TRBJ2-4	TRBV4-1	TRBD2	-	CASSQDAGLAGGKLAKNIQYF	TGCGCCAGCAGCCAAGACGCCGGACTAGCGGGAGGTAAACTAGCCAAAAACATTCAGTACTTC
TRBJ2-2	TRBV11-2	-	few	CASSLVLGGGSTGELFF	TGTGCCAGCAGCTTAGTGTTAGGGGGAGGAAGCACCGGGGAGCTGTTTTTT
TRBJ1-1	TRBV3-1	-	-	CASSQVAGEAFF	TGTGCCAGCAGCCAAGTTGCAGGGGAAGCTTTCTTT
TRBJ2-3	TRBV7-8	-	many	CASSPLGGDTQYF	TGTGCCAGCAGCCCTCTAGGAGGAGATACGCAGTATTTT
TRBJ2-6	TRBV6-1	-	many	CASRLDHGSGANVLTF	TGTGCCAGCAGGCTGGACCACGGCTCTGGGGCCAACGTCCTGACTTTC
TRBJ1-1	TRBV5-1	-	few	CASSLGEVLKIDGKTFF	TGCGCCAGCAGCTTGGGAGAGGTCCTGAAGATAGACGGGAAAACTTTCTTT
TRBJ1-5	TRBV30	TRBD1	-	CAWSRQGGQPQHF	TGTGCCTGGAGTAGGCAGGGGGGTCAGCCCCAGCATTTT
TRBJ1-2	TRBV11-2	-	-	CASSFRDGEGYTF	TGTGCCAGCAGCTTCCGGGACGGGGAGGGCTACACCTTC
TRBJ2-1	TRBV12-5	-	few	CASAQNNEQFF	TGTGCTAGTGCCCAGAACAATGAGCAGTTCTTC
TRBJ2-5	TRBV11-2	TRBD2	few	CASSPSGRQETQYF	TGTGCCAGCAGCCCCAGCGGGAGACAAGAGACCCAGTACTTC
TRBJ1-5	TRBV18	-	few	CASSPRRTVSNQPQHF	TGTGCCAGCTCACCACGCCGGACAGTTAGCAATCAGCCCCAGCATTTT
TRBJ2-7	TRBV28	TRBD2	-	CASSLGGGLVYEQYF	TGTGCCAGCTCCTTGGGGGGGGGACTAGTCTACGAGCAGTACTTC
TRBJ2-7	TRBV5-1	TRBD2	few	CASSVGTSGGYEQYF	TGCGCCAGCAGCGTCGGGACTAGCGGGGGCTACGAGCAGTACTTC
TRBJ1-5	TRBV20-1	-	-	CSALRDTNQPQHF	TGCAGTGCACTCCGGGACACAAATCAGCCCCAGCATTTT
TRBJ2-1	TRBV29-1	-	-	CSVQGVINEQFF	TGCAGCGTGCAAGGGGTTATCAATGAGCAGTTCTTC
TRBJ2-1	TRBV12-3/TRBV12-4	-	-	CASTGAGARNEQFF	TGTGCCAGCACGGGCGCGGGGGCCCGCAATGAGCAGTTCTTC
TRBJ2-7	TRBV7-3	TRBD1	many	CASSRDGDSSYEQYF	TGTGCCAGCAGCCGCGACGGGGACAGCTCCTACGAGCAGTACTTC
TRBJ1-6	TRBV3-1	-	many	CASSRGGGHNSPLHF	TGTGCCAGCAGCCGGGGGGGTGGACATAATTCACCCCTCCACTTT
TRBJ1-4	TRBV30	-	-	CAWNYGTGEKLFF	TGTGCCTGGAACTACGGGACCGGAGAAAAACTGTTTTTT
TRBJ1-1	TRBV20-1	-	many	CSAHKPGQQRTEAFF	TGCAGTGCTCATAAACCGGGACAACAGCGGACTGAAGCTTTCTTT
TRBJ2-3	TRBV14	-	-	CASSQDSRLATTDTQYF	TGTGCCAGCAGCCAAGATTCGCGGCTAGCCACCACAGATACGCAGTATTTT
TRBJ2-3	TRBV25-1	TRBD2	many	CASTGREGPPDTQYF	TGTGCCAGCACAGGTCGGGAGGGCCCGCCAGATACGCAGTATTTT
TRBJ2-1	TRBV7-6	TRBD1	many	CASRGQEDNEQFF	TGTGCCAGCCGGGGACAGGAGGACAATGAGCAGTTCTTC
TRBJ2-3	TRBV6-1	-	many	CASSDYRGGGDTQYF	TGTGCCAGCAGTGACTACAGGGGCGGGGGAGATACGCAGTATTTT
TRBJ2-1	TRBV20-1	-	few	CSAPVRFNEQFF	TGCAGTGCTCCCGTCAGGTTCAATGAGCAGTTCTTC